The present entry profiles one TCR beta chain with its context. This entry comes from a study of PD-L1 blockade in urothelial cancer. Whole-study context: Treatment start was followed by blood analysis at 3 weeks (second dose) and again at 6 weeks.

Each PCR reaction had synthetic TCR analog templates spiked into it. The method was immunoSEQ multiplex PCR; TCRdb's version includes in-frame clones alone and lacks a portion of them. The sample lists fewer than 50,000 clones; approximately 85% were seen once. Documented time point: pretreatment peripheral blood. All patients carried locally advanced or metastatic urothelial carcinoma. The sample in question was PBMCs, obtained around atezolizumab (anti-PD-L1) treatment. The sequence was collected from a man aged 65 to 85 with urothelial cancer.

The CDR3 DNA reads as TGTGCCAGCAGTTTATCAGGGGTCGAAAACACCATATATTTT. Translating it yields CASSLSGVENTIYF. This chain connects TRBV28 to TRBJ1-3, with D possibly being TRBD1 (6 bases). The V and J ends lost 1 base and 6 bases respectively, with 10 bases between them. Germline V CDR1 and CDR2: MDHEN, SYDVKM. This CDR3 has 14 residues.